The T cell receptor (beta chain) described here comes from a study of blood T cell repertoires in COVID-19. Study background: T cells, B-cell-depleted T cells, or PBMCs provided the cDNA or gDNA that served as material.

V gave up 6 bases and J gave up 4 bases; unmatched junction bases: 5. The V gene's germline CDR1 is KGHSH and CDR2 LQKENI. This CDR3 region has 14 residues. Produced via immunoSEQ multiplex PCR; TCRdb's table is partial and in-frame only. The sample shows 150,000 to 200,000 clones, approximately 91% of them seen only once. Sequencing was carried out using peripheral blood. This TCR was sampled from a man between 65 and 85 years old with active or convalescent COVID-19. The chain combines TRBV18 with TRBJ2-7; 11 bases line up with TRBD1. CDR3 region: CASSQGQGVYEQYF. The CDR3 DNA is TGTGCCAGCTCTCAGGGACAGGGGGTGTACGAGCAGTACTTC.